This T cell receptor (beta chain) is drawn from a study of cytomegalovirus exposure and HLA in healthy donors. For the study at large: Early released data comprised around 80 million unique TCRs from HLA-typed donors. General study points: In a later analysis, donors in an Asian-associated ancestry cluster reportedly had fewer N-insertions in productive TCRs than the cohort mean.

Per germline, CDR1 SEHNR and CDR2 FQNEAQ (reference sequence). After removal of 6 bases from V and 6 bases from J, the junction contained 9 bases not matched to a gene. The CDR3 runs 16 residues. Points on this clone: Its target is unknown.

With 60 Vbeta and 13 Jbeta primers, the PCR was carried out. The assay was immunoSEQ multiplex PCR, and TCRdb's table has in-frame clones only and misses some. The sample lists 190,000 or so clones; approximately 80% were seen once. This TCR was sampled from a woman between 45 and 60 years old in good health and CMV-seropositive. The chain couples TRBV7-9 to TRBJ2-3; 13 bases map to TRBD2. Sequencing used PBMCs. The CDR3, as DNA: TGTGCCAGCAGTTCTACTAGCGGGGGGGGCCTGGATACGCAGTATTTT. It translates to CASSSTSGGGLDTQYF.